One and the same sample provided the 2 T cell receptor beta chains below, sequenced in a study of Ad26.COV2.S vaccination and SARS-CoV-2 variants. The treatment denotes: roughly 18 received Ad26.COV2.S at low or high dose, single or two shots; about 5 received placebo; per-sample allocation not given. Day 63 after the first vaccine or placebo injection was the time point for sampling. Using immunoSEQ multiplex PCR, the repertoire was profiled, and TCRdb retains in-frame clones only, with some absent. The top ten hold roughly 2.1% of the sample, which has some 340,000 clones, 70% to 90% seen once. The sample here was peripheral blood, taken in a trial of Ad26.COV2.S vaccine versus placebo. The receptors originated from a person aged 18 to 59 who received the Ad26.COV2.S COVID-19 vaccine or a placebo.

This clone was observed a few times. V and J are TRBV7-9 and TRBJ1-2; TRBD1 might be the D (5 bases). Trimming shortened V by 5 bases and J by 3 bases, and 10 bases separated the two germline ends. The CDR3 contains 13 residues. Per the germline V gene, CDR1 is SEHNR and CDR2 is FQNEAQ (reference sequence). Written as DNA, the CDR3 is TGTGCCAGCAGCGCACAGGTAGACTATGGCTACACCTTC. This gives the protein CASSAQVDYGYTF.

This clone was counted once. V gene TRBV7-3 combines with J gene TRBJ2-1; TRBD1 matches at 8 bases. CDR1 is SGHTA and CDR2 is FQGTGA in the germline V gene. V lost 5 bases to trimming and J lost 3 bases; unmatched junction nucleotides: 6. The CDR3 contains 15 residues. Written as DNA, the CDR3 is TGTGCCAGCAGCCCGCTCGGACAGGGCTACAATGAGCAGTTCTTC. It translates to CASSPLGQGYNEQFF. Based on the CDR3 plus reference TRBV7-3 and TRBJ2-1, the full variable domain is GAGVSQTPSNKVTEKGKYVELRCDPISGHTALYWYRQSLGQGPEFLIYFQGTGAADDSGLPNDRFFAVRPEGSVSTLKIQRTERGDSAVYLCASSPLGQGYNEQFFGPGTRLTVL.